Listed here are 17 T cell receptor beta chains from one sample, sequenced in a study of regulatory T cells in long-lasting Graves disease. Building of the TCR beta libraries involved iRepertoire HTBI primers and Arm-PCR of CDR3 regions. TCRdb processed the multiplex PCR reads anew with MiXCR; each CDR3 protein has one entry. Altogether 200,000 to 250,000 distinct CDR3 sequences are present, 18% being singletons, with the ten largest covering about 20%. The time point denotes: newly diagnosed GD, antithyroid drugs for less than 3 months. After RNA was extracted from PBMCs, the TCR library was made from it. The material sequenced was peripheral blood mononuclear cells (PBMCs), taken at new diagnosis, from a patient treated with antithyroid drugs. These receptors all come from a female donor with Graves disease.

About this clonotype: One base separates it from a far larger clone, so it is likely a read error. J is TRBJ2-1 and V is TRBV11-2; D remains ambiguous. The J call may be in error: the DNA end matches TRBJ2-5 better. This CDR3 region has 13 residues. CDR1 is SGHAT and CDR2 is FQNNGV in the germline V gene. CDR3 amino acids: CSSSFTRVGTQYF. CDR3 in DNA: TGTTCCAGCAGCTTTACACGGGTGGGGACCCAGTACTTC.

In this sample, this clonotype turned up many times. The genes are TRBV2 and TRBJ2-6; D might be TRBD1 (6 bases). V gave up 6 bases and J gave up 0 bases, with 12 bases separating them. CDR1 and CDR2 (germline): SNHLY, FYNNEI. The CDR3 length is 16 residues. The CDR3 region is CASSLTGNSGANVLTF. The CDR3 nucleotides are TGTGCCAGCAGCCTAACAGGGAACTCTGGGGCCAACGTCCTGACTTTC.

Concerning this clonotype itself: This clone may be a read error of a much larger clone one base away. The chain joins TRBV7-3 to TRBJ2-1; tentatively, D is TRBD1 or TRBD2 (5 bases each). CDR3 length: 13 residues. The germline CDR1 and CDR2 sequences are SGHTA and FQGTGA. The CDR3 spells CVSSLTVGTEQFF. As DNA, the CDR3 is TGTGTCAGCAGCTTAACAGTAGGGACTGAGCAGTTCTTC.

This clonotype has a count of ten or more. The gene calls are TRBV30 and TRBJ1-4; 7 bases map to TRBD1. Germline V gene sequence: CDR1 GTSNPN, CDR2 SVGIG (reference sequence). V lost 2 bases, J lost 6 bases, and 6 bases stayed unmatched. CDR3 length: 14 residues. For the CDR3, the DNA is TGTGCCTGGAGTATGACAGGGCATGATGAAAAACTGTTTTTT. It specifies CAWSMTGHDEKLFF.

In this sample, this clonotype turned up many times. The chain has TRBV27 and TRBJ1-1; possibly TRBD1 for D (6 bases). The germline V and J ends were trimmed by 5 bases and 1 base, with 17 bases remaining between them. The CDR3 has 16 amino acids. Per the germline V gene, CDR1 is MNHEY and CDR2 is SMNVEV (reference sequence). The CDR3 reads CASSLLGDMRNTEAFF. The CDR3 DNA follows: TGTGCCAGCAGTCTCTTAGGGGACATGCGGAACACTGAAGCTTTCTTT.

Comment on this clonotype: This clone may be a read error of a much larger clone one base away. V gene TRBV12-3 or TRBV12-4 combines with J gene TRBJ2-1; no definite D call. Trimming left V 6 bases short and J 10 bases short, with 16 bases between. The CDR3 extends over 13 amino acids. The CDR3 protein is CASSPGGSYEQFF. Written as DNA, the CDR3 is TGTGCCAGCAGCCCGGGTGGCTCCTACGAGCAGTTCTTC.

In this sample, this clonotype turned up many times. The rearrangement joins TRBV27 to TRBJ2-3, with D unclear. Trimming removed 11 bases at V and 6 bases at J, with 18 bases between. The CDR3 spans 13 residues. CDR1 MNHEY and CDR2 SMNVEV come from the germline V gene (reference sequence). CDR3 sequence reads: CASASVEGDTQYF. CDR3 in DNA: TGTGCCTCCGCTTCGGTGGAAGGGGATACGCAGTATTTT.

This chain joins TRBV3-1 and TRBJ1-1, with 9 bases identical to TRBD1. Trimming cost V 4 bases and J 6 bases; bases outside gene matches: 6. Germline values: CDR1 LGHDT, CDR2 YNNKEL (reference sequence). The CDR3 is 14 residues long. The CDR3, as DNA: TGTGCCAGCAGCCCGGGACAGGGTTGGGCTGAAGCTTTCTTT. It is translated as CASSPGQGWAEAFF. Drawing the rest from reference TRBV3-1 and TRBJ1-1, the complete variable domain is DTAVSQTPKYLVTQMGNDKSIKCEQNLGHDTMYWYKQDSKKFLKIMFSYNNKELIINETVPNRFSPKSPDKAHLNLHINSLELGDSAVYFCASSPGQGWAEAFFGQGTRLTVV.

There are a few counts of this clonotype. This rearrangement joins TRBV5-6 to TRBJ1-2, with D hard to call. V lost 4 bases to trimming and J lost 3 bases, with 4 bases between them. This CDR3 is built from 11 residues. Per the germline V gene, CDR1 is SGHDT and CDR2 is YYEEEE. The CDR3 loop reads CASSKDYGYTF. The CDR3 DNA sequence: TGTGCCAGCAGCAAAGACTATGGCTACACCTTC.

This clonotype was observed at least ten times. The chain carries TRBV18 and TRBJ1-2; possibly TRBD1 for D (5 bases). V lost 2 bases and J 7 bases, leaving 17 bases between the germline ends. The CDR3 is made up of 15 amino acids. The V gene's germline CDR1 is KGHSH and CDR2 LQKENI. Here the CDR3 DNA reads TGTGCCAGCTCACCAAGTTCGTGGCAGGGCGGTGGCTACACCTTC. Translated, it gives CASSPSSWQGGGYTF.

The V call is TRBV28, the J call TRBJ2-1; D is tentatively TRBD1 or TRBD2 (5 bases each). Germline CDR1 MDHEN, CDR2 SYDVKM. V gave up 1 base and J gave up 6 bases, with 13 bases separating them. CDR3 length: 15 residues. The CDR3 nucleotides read TGTGCCAGCAGTTTATTCAGGGAGCGCGGCAATGAGCAGTTCTTC. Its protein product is CASSLFRERGNEQFF.

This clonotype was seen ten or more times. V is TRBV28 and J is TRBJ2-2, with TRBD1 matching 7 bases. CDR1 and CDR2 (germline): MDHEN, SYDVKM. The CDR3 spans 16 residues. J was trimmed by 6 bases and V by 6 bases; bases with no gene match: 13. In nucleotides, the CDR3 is TGTGCCAGCAGGAAGAACAGGGGTTCCCCCCCCGGGGAGCTGTTTTTT. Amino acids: CASRKNRGSPPGELFF.

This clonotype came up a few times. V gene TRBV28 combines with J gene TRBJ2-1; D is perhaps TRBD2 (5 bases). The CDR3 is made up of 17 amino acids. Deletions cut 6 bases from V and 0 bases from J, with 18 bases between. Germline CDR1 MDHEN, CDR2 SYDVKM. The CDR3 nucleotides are TGTGCCAGCAGCCCTCTCCTCCTAGGGAGCTCCTACAATGAGCAGTTCTTC. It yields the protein CASSPLLLGSSYNEQFF.

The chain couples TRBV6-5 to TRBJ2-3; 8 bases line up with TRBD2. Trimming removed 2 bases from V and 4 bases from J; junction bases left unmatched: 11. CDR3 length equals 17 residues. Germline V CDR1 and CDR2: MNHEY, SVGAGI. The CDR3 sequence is CASSYPIGTSLSDTQYF. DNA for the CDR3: TGTGCCAGCAGTTACCCGATAGGGACTAGTTTATCAGATACGCAGTATTTT.

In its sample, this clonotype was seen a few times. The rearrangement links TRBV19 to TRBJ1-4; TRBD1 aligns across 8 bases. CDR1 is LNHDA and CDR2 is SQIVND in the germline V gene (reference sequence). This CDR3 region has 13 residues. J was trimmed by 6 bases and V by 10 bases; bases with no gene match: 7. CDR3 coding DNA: TGTGCCACCCGACAGGGGAATGATGAAAAACTGTTTTTT. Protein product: CATRQGNDEKLFF.

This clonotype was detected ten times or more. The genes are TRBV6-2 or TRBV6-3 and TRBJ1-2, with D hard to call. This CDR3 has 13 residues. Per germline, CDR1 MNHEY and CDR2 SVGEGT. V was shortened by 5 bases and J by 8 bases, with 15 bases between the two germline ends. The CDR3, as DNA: TGTGCCAGCAGTGACTATTACGCTAGCGGCTACACCTTC. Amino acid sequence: CASSDYYASGYTF.

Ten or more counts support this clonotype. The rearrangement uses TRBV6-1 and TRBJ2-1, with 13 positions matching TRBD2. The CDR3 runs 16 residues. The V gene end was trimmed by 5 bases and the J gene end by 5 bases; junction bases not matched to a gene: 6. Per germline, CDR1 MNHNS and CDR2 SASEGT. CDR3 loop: CASSPRTSGSHNEQFF. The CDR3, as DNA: TGTGCCAGCAGTCCTAGGACTAGCGGGAGCCACAATGAGCAGTTCTTC.